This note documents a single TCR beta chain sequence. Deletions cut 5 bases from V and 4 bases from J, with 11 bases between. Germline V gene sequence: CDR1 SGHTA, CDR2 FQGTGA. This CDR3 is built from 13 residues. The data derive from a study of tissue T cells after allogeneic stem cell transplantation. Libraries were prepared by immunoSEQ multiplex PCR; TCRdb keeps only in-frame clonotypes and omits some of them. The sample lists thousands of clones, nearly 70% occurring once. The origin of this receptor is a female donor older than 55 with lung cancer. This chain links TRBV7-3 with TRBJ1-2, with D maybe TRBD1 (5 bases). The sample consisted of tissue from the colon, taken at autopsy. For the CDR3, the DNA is TGTGCCAGCAGCCAAAGGGGTGGCTATGGCTACACCTTC. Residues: CASSQRGGYGYTF.